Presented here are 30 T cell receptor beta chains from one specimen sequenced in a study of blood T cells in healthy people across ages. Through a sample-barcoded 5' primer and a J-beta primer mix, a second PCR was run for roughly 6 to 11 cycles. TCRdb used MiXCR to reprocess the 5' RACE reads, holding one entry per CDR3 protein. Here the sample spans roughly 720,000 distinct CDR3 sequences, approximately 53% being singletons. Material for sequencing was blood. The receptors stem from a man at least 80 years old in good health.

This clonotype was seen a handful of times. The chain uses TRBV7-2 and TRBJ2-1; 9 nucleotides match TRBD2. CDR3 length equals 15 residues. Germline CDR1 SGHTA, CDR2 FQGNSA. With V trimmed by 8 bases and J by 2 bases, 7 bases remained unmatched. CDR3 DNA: TGTGCCAGCTCGGGGGCGGGAGGGCCCTACAATGAGCAGTTCTTC. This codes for CASSGAGGPYNEQFF.

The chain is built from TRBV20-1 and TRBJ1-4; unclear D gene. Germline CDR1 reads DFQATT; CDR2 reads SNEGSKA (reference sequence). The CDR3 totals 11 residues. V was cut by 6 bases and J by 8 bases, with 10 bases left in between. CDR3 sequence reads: CSASLAEKLFF. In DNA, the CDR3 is TGCAGTGCGAGTTTAGCGGAAAAACTGTTTTTT.

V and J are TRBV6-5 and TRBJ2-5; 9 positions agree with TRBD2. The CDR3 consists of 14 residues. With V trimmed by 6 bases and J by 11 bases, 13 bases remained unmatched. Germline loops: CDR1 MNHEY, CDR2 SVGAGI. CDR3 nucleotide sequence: TGTGCCAGCAGCTCAGGAGCGGGAGGAGGTGAGCAGTACTTC. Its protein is CASSSGAGGGEQYF.

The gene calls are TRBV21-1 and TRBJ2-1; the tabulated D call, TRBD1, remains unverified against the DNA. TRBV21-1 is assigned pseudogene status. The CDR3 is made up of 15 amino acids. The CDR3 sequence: CASAATGGRLVEQFF. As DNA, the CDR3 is TGTGCCAGCGCCGCGACAGGGGGCCGGTTGGTTGAGCAGTTCTTC.

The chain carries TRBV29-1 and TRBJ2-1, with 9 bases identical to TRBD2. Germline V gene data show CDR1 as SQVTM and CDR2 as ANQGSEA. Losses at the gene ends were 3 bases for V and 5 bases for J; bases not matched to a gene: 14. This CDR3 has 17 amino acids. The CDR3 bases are TGCAGCGTTGAGGCGCCCCAGACTAGCGGAGACCACAATGAGCAGTTCTTC. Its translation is CSVEAPQTSGDHNEQFF.

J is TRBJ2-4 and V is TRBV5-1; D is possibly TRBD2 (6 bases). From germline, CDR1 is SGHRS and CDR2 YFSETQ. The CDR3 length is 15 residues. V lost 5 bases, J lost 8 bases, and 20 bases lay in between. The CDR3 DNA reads TGCGCCAGCAGGCCGGGGGAGCTCCTGCGAGACATTCAGTACTTC. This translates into CASRPGELLRDIQYF.

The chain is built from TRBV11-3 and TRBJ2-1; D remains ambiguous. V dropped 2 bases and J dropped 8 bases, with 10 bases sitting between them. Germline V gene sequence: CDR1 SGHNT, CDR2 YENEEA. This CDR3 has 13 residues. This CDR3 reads CASSLWASDEQFF. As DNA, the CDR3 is TGTGCCAGCAGCTTATGGGCGTCAGATGAGCAGTTCTTC.

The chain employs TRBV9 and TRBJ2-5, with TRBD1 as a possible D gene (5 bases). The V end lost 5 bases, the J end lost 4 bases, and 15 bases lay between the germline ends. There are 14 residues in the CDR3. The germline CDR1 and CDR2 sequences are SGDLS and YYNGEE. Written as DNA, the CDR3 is TGTGCCAGCAGAAGGGGTAGTGGCGGAGAGACCCAGTACTTC. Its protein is CASRRGSGGETQYF.

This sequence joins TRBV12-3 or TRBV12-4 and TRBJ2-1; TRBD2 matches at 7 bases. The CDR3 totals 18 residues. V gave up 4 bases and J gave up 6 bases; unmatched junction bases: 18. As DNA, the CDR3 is TGTGCCAGCAGTTCCGCCCGTGGCGGGAGACCTTCAACCAATGAGCAGTTCTTC. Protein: CASSSARGGRPSTNEQFF.

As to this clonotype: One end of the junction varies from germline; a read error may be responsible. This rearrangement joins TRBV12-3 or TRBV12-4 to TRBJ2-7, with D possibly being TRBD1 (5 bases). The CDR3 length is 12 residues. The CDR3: CASRTVGIERYF. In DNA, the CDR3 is TGTGCCAGCAGGACAGTTGGGATCGAGCGGTACTTC.

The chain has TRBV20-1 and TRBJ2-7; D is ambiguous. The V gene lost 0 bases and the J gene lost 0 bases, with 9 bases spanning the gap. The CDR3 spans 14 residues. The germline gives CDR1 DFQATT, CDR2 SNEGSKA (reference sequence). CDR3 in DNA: TGCAGTGCTAGAGATCAGGAGAGCTCCTACGAGCAGTACTTC. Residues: CSARDQESSYEQYF.

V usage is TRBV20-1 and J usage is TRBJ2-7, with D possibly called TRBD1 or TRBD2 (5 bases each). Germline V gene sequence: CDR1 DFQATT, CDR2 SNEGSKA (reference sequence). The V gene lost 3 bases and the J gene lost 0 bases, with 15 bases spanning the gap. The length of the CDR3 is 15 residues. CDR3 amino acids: CSARSGRYNSYEQYF. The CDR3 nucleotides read TGCAGTGCTAGGTCGGGACGCTACAACTCCTACGAGCAGTACTTC.

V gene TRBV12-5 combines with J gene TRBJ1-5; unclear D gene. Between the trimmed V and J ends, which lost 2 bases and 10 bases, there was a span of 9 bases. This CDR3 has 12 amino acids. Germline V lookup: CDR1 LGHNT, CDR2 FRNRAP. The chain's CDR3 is CASGLPPGPQHF. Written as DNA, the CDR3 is TGTGCTAGTGGTTTGCCCCCGGGACCCCAGCATTTT. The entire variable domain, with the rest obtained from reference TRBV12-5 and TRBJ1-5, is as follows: DARVTQTPRHKVTEMGQEVTMRCQPILGHNTVFWYRQTMMQGLELLAYFRNRAPLDDSGMPKDRFSAEMPDATLATLKIQPSEPRDSAVYFCASGLPPGPQHFGDGTRLSIL.

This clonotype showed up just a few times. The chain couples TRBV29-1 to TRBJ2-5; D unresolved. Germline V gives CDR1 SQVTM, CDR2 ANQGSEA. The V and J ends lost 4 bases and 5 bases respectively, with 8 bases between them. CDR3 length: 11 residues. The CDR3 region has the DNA TGCAGCGTTGGGGTATCGGAGACCCAGTACTTC. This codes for CSVGVSETQYF.

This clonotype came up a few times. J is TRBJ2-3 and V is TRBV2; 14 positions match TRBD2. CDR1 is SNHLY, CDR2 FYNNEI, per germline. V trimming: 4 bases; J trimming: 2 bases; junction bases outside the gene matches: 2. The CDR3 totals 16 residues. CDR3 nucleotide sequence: TGTGCCAGCAGTGTGGGACTAGCGGGAGTCACAGATACGCAGTATTTT. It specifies CASSVGLAGVTDTQYF.

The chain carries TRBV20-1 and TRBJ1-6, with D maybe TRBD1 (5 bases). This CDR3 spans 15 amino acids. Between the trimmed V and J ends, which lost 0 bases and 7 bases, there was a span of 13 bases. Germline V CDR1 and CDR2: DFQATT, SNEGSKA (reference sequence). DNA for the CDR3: TGCAGTGCTAGAGATTACAGGACACACAATTCACCCCTCCACTTT. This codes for CSARDYRTHNSPLHF.

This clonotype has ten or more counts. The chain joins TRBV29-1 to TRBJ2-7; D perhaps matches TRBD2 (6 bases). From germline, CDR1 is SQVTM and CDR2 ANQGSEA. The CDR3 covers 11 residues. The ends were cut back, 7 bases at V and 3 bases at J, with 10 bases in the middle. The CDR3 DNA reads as TGCAGCGCGGGGGACGGCTACGAGCAGTACTTC. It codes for CSAGDGYEQYF.

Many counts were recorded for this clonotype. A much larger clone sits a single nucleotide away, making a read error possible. The CDR3 spells CSARRTEESPPHF. The CDR3 bases are TGCAGCGCCCGCCGGACAGAGGAATCACCCCCCCACTTT. V gene TRBV29-1 combines with J gene TRBJ1-6; D is perhaps TRBD1 (6 bases). The germline CDR1 and CDR2 sequences are SQVTM and ANQGSEA. The CDR3 runs 13 residues. The entire variable domain, with the rest obtained from reference TRBV29-1 and TRBJ1-6, is as follows: SAVISQKPSRDICQRGTSLTIQCQVDSQVTMMFWYRQQPGQSLTLIATANQGSEATYESGFVIDKFPISRPNLTFSTLTVSNMSPEDSSIYLCSARRTEESPPHFGNGTRLTVT.

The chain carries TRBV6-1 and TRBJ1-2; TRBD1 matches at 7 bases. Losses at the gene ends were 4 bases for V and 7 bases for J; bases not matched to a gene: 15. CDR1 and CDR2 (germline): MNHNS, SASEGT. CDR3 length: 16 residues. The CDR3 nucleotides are TGTGCCAGCAGTGCCCACGAGGAGGGGGGACAGCGTGGCTACACCTTC. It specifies CASSAHEEGGQRGYTF.

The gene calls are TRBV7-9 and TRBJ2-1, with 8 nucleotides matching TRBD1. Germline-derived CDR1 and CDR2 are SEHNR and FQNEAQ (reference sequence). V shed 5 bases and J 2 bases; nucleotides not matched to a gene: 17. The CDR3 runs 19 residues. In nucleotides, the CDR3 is TGTGCCAGCAGCGGAAAGTCCCCAGGGGGCCGACTAGCCTACAATGAGCAGTTCTTC. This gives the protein CASSGKSPGGRLAYNEQFF. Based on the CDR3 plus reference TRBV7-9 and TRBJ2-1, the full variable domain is DTGVSQNPRHKITKRGQNVTFRCDPISEHNRLYWYRQTLGQGPEFLTYFQNEAQLEKSRLLSDRFSAERPKGSFSTLEIQRTEQGDSAMYLCASSGKSPGGRLAYNEQFFGPGTRLTVL.

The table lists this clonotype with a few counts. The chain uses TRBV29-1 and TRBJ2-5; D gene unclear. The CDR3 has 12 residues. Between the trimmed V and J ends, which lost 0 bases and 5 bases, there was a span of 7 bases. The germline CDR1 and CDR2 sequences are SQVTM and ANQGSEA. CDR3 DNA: TGCAGCGTTGAAGAGTCGTCGGAGACCCAGTACTTC. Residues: CSVEESSETQYF. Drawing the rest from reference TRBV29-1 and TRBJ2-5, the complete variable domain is SAVISQKPSRDICQRGTSLTIQCQVDSQVTMMFWYRQQPGQSLTLIATANQGSEATYESGFVIDKFPISRPNLTFSTLTVSNMSPEDSSIYLCSVEESSETQYFGPGTRLLVL.

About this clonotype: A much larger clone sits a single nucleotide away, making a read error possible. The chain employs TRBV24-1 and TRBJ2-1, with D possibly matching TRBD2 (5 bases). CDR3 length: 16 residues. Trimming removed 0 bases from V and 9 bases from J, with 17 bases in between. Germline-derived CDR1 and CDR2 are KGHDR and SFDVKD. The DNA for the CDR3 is TGTGCCACCAGTGATTTGAGTGCCGGGAATAGTGGTGAGCAGTTCTTC. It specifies CATSDLSAGNSGEQFF.

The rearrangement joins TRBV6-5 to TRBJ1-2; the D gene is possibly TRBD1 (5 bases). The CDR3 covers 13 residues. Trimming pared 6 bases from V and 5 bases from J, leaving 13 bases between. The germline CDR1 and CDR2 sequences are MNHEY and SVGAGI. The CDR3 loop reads CASRAGTPYGYTF. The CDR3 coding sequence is TGTGCCAGCAGAGCCGGGACGCCTTATGGCTACACCTTC.

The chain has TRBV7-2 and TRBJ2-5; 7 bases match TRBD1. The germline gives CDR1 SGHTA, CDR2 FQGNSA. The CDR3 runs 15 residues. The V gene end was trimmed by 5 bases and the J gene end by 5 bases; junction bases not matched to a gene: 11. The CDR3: CASSLGGAPRETQYF. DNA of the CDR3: TGTGCCAGCAGCCTAGGGGGCGCCCCAAGGGAGACCCAGTACTTC.

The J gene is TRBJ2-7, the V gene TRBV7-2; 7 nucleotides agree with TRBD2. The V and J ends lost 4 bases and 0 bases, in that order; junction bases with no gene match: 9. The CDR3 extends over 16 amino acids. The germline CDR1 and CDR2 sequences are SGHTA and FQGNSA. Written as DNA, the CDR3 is TGTGCCAGCAGCTACCTGGGGAGCGGGAACTCCTACGAGCAGTACTTC. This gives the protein CASSYLGSGNSYEQYF.

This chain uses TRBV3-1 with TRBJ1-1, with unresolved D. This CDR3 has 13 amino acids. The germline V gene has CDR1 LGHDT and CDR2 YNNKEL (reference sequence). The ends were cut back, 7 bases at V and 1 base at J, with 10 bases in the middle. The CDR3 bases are TGTGCCAGCACCTCGGTCCCGAACACTGAAGCTTTCTTT. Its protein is CASTSVPNTEAFF.

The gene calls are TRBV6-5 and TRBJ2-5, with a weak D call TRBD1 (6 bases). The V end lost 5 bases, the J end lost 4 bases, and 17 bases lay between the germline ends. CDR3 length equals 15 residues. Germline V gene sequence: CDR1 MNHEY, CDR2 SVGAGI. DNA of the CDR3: TGTGCCAGCAGTACGCTCAGGGGAAATACAGAGACCCAGTACTTC. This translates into CASSTLRGNTETQYF.

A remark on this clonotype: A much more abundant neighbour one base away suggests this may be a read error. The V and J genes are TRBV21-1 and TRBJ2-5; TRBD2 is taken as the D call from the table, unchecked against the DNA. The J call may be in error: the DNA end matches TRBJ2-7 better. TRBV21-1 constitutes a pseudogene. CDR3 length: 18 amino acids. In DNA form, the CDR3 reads TGTGCCAGCAGCAAAGGACCGGGACTAGCGGGCCGAGGCCGCGAGCAGTACTTC. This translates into CASSKGPGLAGRGREQYF.

CDR3 sequence (DNA): TGCGCCAGCAGTGAGTCCGGAAGGACCCCTTTCTTT. Translating gives CASSESGRTPFF. The chain carries TRBV10-1 and TRBJ1-1; D is ambiguous. Per germline, CDR1 WNHNN and CDR2 SYGVQD (reference sequence). The V and J ends lost 0 bases and 12 bases respectively, with 11 bases between them. The CDR3 spans 12 residues.

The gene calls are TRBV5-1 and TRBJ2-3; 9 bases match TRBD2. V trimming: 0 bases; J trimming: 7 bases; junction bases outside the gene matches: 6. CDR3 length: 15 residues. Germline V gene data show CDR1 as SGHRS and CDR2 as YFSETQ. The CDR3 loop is CASSLGGSGSYTQYF. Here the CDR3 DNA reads TGCGCCAGCAGCTTGGGAGGTAGCGGGAGTTATACGCAGTATTTT. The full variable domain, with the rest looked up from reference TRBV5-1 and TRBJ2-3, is KAGVTQTPRYLIKTRGQQVTLSCSPISGHRSVSWYQQTPGQGLQFLFEYFSETQRNKGNFPGRFSGRQFSNSRSEMNVSTLELGDSALYLCASSLGGSGSYTQYFGPGTRLTVL.